This section outlines one TCR beta chain sequence together with its context. The antigen is unknown. CDR1 is SGHTA and CDR2 is FQGNSA in the germline V gene. CDR3 length: 15 residues. The ends were cut back, 3 bases at V and 0 bases at J, with 11 bases in the middle. The data stem from a study of breast tumors, draining lymph nodes, adjacent tissues. Samples came from axillary lymph nodes draining the breast cancer. Study-wide results and limits: Compared with basal-like, luminal-like tumors shared significantly more repertoire with nontumor tissue. Tumors had less TCR diversity than lymph nodes, more than nontumor tissue.

TCRdb re-called the multiplex PCR reads through MiXCR, storing one row per CDR3 protein. The sample comprises 130,000 or so distinct CDR3 sequences, around a third of which are singletons, and around 2.3% rests with the top ten. The chain couples TRBV7-2 to TRBJ1-1; D gene unclear. The specimen was axillary lymph node tissue. This sequence was found in a female donor with breast cancer. Some clones in this sample may be carry-over from other donors' samples. As DNA, the CDR3 is TGTGCCAGCAGCTTGGACTTAACCTTGAACACTGAAGCTTTCTTT. This gives the protein CASSLDLTLNTEAFF.